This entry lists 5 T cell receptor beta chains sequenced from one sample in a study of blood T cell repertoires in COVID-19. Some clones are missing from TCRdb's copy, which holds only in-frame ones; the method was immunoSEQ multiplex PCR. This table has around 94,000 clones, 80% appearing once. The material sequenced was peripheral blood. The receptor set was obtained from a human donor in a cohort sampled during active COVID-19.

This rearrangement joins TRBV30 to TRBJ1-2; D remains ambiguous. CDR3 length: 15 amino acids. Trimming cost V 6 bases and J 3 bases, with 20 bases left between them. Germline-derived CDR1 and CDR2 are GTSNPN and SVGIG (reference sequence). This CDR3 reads CACQPGRRVDYGYTF. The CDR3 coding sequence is TGTGCCTGCCAGCCGGGTAGACGAGTGGACTATGGCTACACCTTC.

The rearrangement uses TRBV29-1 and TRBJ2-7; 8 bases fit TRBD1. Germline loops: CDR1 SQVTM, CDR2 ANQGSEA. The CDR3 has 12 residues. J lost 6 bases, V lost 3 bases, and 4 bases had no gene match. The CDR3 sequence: CSVDRGLGEQYF. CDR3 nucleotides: TGCAGCGTTGACAGGGGGCTGGGCGAGCAGTACTTC.

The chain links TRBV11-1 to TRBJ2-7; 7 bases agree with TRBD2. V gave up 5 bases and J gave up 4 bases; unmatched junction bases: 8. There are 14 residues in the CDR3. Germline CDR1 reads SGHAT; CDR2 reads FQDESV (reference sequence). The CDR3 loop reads CASSPMTSSYEQYF. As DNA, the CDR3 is TGTGCCAGCAGCCCGATGACTAGCAGTTACGAGCAGTACTTC. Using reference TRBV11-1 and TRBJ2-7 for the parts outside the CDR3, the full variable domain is EAEVAQSPRYKITEKSQAVAFWCDPISGHATLYWYRQILGQGPELLVQFQDESVVDDSQLPKDRFSAERLKGVDSTLKIQPAELGDSAMYLCASSPMTSSYEQYFGPGTRLTVT.

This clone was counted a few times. The CDR3 DNA follows: TGTGCCAGCAGTTTCTCCAGGATTCAGCCCCAGCATTTT. It specifies CASSFSRIQPQHF. The rearrangement uses TRBV12-3 or TRBV12-4 and TRBJ1-5; no definite D call. This CDR3 is built from 13 residues. With 3 bases removed from V and 6 bases from J, the gap between germline ends came to 9 bases.

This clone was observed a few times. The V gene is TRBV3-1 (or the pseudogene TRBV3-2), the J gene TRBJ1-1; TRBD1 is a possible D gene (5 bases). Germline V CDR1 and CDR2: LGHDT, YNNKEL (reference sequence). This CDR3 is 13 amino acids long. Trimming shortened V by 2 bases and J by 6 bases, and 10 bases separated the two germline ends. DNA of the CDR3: TGTGCCAGCAGCCAAATGAAGACAGCTGAAGCTTTCTTT. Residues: CASSQMKTAEAFF.